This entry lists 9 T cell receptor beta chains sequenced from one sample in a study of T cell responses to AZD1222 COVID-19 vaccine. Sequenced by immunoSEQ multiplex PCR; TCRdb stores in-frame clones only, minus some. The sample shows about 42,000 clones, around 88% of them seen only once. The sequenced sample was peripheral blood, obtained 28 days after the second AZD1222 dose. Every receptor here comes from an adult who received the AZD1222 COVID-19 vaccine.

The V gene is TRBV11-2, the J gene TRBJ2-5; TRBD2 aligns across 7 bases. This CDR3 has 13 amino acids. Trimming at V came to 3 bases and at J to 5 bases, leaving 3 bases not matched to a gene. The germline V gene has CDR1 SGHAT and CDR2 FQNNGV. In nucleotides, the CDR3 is TGTGCCAGCAGCTTCAGCGGGGAGGAGACCCAGTACTTC. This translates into CASSFSGEETQYF. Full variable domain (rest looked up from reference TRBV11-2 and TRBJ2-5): EAGVAQSPRYKIIEKRQSVAFWCNPISGHATLYWYQQILGQGPKLLIQFQNNGVVDDSQLPKDRFSAERLKGVDSTLKIQPAKLEDSAVYLCASSFSGEETQYFGPGTRLLVL.

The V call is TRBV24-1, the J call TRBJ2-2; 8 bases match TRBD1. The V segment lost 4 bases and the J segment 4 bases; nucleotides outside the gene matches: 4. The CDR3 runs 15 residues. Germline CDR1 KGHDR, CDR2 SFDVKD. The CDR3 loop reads CATSETTGATGELFF. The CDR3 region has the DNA TGTGCCACCAGTGAAACGACAGGGGCCACCGGGGAGCTGTTTTTT.

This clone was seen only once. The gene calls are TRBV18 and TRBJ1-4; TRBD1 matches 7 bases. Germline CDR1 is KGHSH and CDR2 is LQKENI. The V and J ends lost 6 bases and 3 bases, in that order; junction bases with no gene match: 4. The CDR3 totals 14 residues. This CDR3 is CASSTGTANEKLFF. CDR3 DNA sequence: TGTGCCAGCTCGACCGGGACAGCTAATGAAAAACTGTTTTTT.

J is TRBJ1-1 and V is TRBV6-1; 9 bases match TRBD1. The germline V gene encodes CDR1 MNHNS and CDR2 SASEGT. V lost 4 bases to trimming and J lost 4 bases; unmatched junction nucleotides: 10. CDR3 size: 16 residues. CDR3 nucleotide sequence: TGTGCCAGCAGTGGACCGGGACAGGGCCATGGCACTGAAGCTTTCTTT. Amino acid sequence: CASSGPGQGHGTEAFF.

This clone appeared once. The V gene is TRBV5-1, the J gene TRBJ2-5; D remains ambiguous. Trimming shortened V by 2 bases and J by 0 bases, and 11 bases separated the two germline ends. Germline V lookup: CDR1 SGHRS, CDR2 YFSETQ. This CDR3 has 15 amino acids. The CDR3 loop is CASSFQNPDQETQYF. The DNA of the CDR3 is TGCGCCAGCAGCTTTCAAAATCCCGACCAAGAGACCCAGTACTTC. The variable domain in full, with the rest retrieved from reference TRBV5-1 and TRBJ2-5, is KAGVTQTPRYLIKTRGQQVTLSCSPISGHRSVSWYQQTPGQGLQFLFEYFSETQRNKGNFPGRFSGRQFSNSRSEMNVSTLELGDSALYLCASSFQNPDQETQYFGPGTRLLVL.

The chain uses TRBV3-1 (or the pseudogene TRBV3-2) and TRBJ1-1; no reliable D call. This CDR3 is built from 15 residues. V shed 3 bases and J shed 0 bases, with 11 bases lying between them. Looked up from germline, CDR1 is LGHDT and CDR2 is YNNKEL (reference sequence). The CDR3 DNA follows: TGTGCCAGCAGCCAGTTGTCACAGCTGAACACTGAAGCTTTCTTT. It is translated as CASSQLSQLNTEAFF.

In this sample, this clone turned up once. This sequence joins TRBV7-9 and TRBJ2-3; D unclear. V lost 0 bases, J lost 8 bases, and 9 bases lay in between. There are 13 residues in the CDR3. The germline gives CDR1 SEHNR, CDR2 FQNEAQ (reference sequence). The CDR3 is CASSLAVRVTQYF. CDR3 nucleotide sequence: TGTGCCAGCAGCTTAGCCGTACGGGTTACGCAGTATTTT.

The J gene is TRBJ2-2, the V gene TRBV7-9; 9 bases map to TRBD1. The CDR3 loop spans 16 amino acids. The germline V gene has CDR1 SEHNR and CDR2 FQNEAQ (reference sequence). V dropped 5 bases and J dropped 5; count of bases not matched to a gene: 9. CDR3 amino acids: CASSRTGTGLTGELFF. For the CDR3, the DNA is TGTGCCAGCAGCAGAACCGGGACAGGGTTGACCGGGGAGCTGTTTTTT.

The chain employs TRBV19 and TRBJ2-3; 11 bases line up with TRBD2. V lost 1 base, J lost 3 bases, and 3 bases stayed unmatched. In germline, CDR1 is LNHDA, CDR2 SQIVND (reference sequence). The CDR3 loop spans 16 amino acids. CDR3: CASSIGLAGHTDTQYF. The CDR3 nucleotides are TGTGCCAGTAGTATAGGACTAGCGGGACATACAGATACGCAGTATTTT.